This T cell receptor (beta chain) was sequenced in a study of T cells after somatic rescue of genetic block. Only in-frame clones appear in the TCRdb table, and some are missing; sequencing was by immunoSEQ multiplex PCR. The sample shows tens of thousands of clones, about 90% of them seen only once. This clone turned up a few times. This CDR3 spans 16 amino acids. The V gene's germline CDR1 is SNHLY and CDR2 FYNNEI. The ends were cut back, 10 bases at V and 2 bases at J, with 24 bases in the middle. The sequencing input was peripheral blood mononuclear cells (PBMCs). This chain links TRBV2 with TRBJ2-7; either TRBD1 or TRBD2 may supply D (5 bases each). The source is a man aged 35-49 years. The CDR3 DNA follows: TGTGCCACTGCCCTGGGGGACCGCAGGACTCCCTACGAGCAGTACTTC. Residues: CATALGDRRTPYEQYF.